Presented here are 32 T cell receptor beta chains from one specimen sequenced in a study of shared clonotypes between healthy human individuals. Clones were sequenced by immunoSEQ multiplex PCR, and TCRdb holds only the in-frame ones, with some missing. The sample lists millions of clones, roughly 96% occurring once. Sequenced: naive CD4+ T cells sorted from blood. Subset specified: CD45RA+ positively selected. All receptors come from a man between 18 and 29 years old in good health.

This chain uses TRBV5-1 with TRBJ1-2, with 8 positions matching TRBD1. Unmatched junction bases numbered 7, after V lost 4 bases and J lost 5 bases. From germline, CDR1 is SGHRS and CDR2 YFSETQ. The CDR3 sequence is 14 residues long. The chain's CDR3 is CASSMDRAYYGYTF. The CDR3, as DNA: TGCGCCAGCAGCATGGACAGGGCCTATTATGGCTACACCTTC.

The CDR3 sequence is CASSLEGGLGTQYF. CDR3 DNA sequence: TGTGCCAGCAGCTTGGAAGGGGGCTTAGGGACCCAGTACTTC. The rearrangement links TRBV5-4 to TRBJ2-5, with 7 positions matching TRBD1. Germline CDR1 is SGHNT and CDR2 is YYREEE (reference sequence). V was clipped by 0 bases and J by 7 bases; unmatched bases: 6. This CDR3 contains 14 residues.

This clone was seen once. The rearrangement joins TRBV28 to TRBJ1-5; maybe TRBD1 (6 bases). Trimming shortened V by 7 bases and J by 2 bases, and 24 bases separated the two germline ends. The CDR3 consists of 18 residues. Germline V gene data show CDR1 as MDHEN and CDR2 as SYDVKM. The CDR3 nucleotides read TGTGCCAGCACCACGGACAGCCCTCGATGGTATGGCAATCAGCCCCAGCATTTT. Amino acids: CASTTDSPRWYGNQPQHF.

The chain recombines TRBV6-1 with TRBJ2-3, with TRBD1 matching 10 bases. V lost 3 bases, J lost 4 bases, and 13 bases stayed unmatched. CDR1 and CDR2 from the germline V gene are MNHNS and SASEGT. The CDR3 sequence is 18 residues long. The CDR3 bases are TGTGCCAGCAGTGACGCTGGGCGACAGGGGGCTGATGCAGATACGCAGTATTTT. Translated: CASSDAGRQGADADTQYF.

V is TRBV7-2 and J is TRBJ2-7; D could derive from TRBD1 or TRBD2 (6 bases each). Germline-derived CDR1 and CDR2 are SGHTA and FQGNSA. V was pared by 2 bases and J by 2 bases, with 13 bases between. The CDR3 is 15 residues long. This chain's CDR3 is CASSLRGVQTYEQYF. CDR3 coding DNA: TGTGCCAGCAGCTTAAGGGGGGTACAGACCTACGAGCAGTACTTC.

V and J are TRBV21-1 and TRBJ2-7; no check of the table's D call, TRBD2, against the DNA was made. TRBV21-1 is classified as a pseudogene. The CDR3 has 12 residues. This chain's CDR3 is CASSKVVGGRDF. CDR3 nucleotides: TGTGCCAGCAGCAAAGTGGTTGGAGGGCGGGACTTC.

The count of this clone is one. At the DNA level, this CDR3 is encoded by other sequences in the same sample as well. The chain has TRBV10-3 and TRBJ1-1, with TRBD1 matching 8 bases. The CDR3 consists of 13 residues. V was clipped by 0 bases and J by 7 bases; unmatched bases: 1. The V gene's germline CDR1 is ENHRY and CDR2 SYGVKD. The CDR3 sequence: CAISESGTGEAFF. CDR3 DNA: TGTGCCATCAGTGAGTCAGGGACAGGTGAAGCTTTCTTT.

About this clone: It may be a read error: a sequence one base away is much more abundant. Other DNA sequences from this sample encode an identical CDR3 as well. J is TRBJ2-2 and V is TRBV11-3; TRBD1 matches at 8 bases. The ends lost 4 bases at V and 4 bases at J; junction bases unmatched: 5. CDR1 and CDR2 (germline): SGHNT, YENEEA. The CDR3 totals 15 residues. The CDR3 is CASSSGQGGTGELFF. CDR3 coding DNA: TGTGCCAGCAGCTCCGGACAGGGCGGCACCGGGGAGCTGTTTTTT. The complete variable domain, with remaining parts taken from reference TRBV11-3 and TRBJ2-2, reads EAGVVQSPRYKIIEKKQPVAFWCNPISGHNTLYWYLQNLGQGPELLIRYENEEAVDDSQLPKDRFSAERLKGVDSTLKIQPAELGDSAVYLCASSSGQGGTGELFFGEGSRLTVL.

The chain has TRBV5-6 and TRBJ2-5, with D tentatively TRBD1 or TRBD2 (6 bases each). The CDR3 is made up of 19 amino acids. Germline CDR1 and CDR2: SGHDT and YYEEEE. The V end lost 1 base, the J end lost 5 bases, and 27 bases lay between the germline ends. CDR3 in amino acids: CASSLFGDLAWGPWETQYF. CDR3 DNA sequence: TGTGCCAGCAGCTTGTTCGGGGACTTAGCGTGGGGGCCGTGGGAGACCCAGTACTTC. Drawing the rest from reference TRBV5-6 and TRBJ2-5, the complete variable domain is DAGVTQSPTHLIKTRGQQVTLRCSPKSGHDTVSWYQQALGQGPQFIFQYYEEEERQRGNFPDRFSGHQFPNYSSELNVNALLLGDSALYLCASSLFGDLAWGPWETQYFGPGTRLLVL.

This sequence joins TRBV7-9 and TRBJ2-3; tentatively, D is TRBD2 (6 bases). The germline CDR1 and CDR2 sequences are SEHNR and FQNEAQ (reference sequence). Between the trimmed V and J ends, which lost 4 bases and 1 base, there was a span of 12 bases. The CDR3 runs 15 residues. The CDR3 nucleotides read TGTGCCAGCAGCTCCCGGGACTGGGGCACAGATACGCAGTATTTT. Amino acids: CASSSRDWGTDTQYF.

V usage is TRBV25-1 and J usage is TRBJ2-2; 7 bases align to TRBD1. CDR3 length: 18 amino acids. Germline trimming cut 5 bases from V and 1 base from J; bases unmatched to any gene: 13. Germline CDR1 MGHDK, CDR2 SYGVNS. CDR3 residues: CASSNIGDRNLNTGELFF. As DNA, the CDR3 is TGTGCCAGCAGTAACATAGGGGACAGAAACTTGAACACCGGGGAGCTGTTTTTT.

As concerns this clone: A read error is possible here, since a much larger clone lies one base away. This sequence joins TRBV5-4 and TRBJ1-2, with 7 bases that match TRBD1. Unmatched junction bases numbered 3, after V lost 4 bases and J lost 3 bases. This CDR3 has 13 residues. CDR1 SGHNT and CDR2 YYREEE come from the germline V gene (reference sequence). For the CDR3, the DNA is TGTGCCAGCAGCCCGACAGGGTACTATGGCTACACCTTC. Translated, it gives CASSPTGYYGYTF.

The V and J genes are TRBV6-6 and TRBJ1-4; D is unclear. The V end lost 0 bases, the J end lost 2 bases, and 10 bases lay between the germline ends. The CDR3 runs to 16 residues. Germline V gene sequence: CDR1 MNHNY, CDR2 SVGAGI (reference sequence). CDR3 in amino acids: CASSYSSPTTNEKLFF. The CDR3 nucleotides are TGTGCCAGCAGTTACTCTTCCCCGACTACTAATGAAAAACTGTTTTTT.

The chain has TRBV19 and TRBJ2-7; 8 bases match TRBD1. The J segment lost 2 bases and the V segment lost 6 bases, leaving 12 bases of the junction unmatched. CDR1 and CDR2 (germline): LNHDA, SQIVND (reference sequence). The length of the CDR3 is 16 residues. The CDR3 DNA sequence: TGTGCCAGTAGCCCAACTGACAGGGGAAACCCCTACGAGCAGTACTTC. Residues: CASSPTDRGNPYEQYF.

The chain is built from TRBV27 and TRBJ1-4, with TRBD1 matching over 9 bases. The germline V gene has CDR1 MNHEY and CDR2 SMNVEV (reference sequence). The CDR3 spans 15 residues. The V segment lost 5 bases and the J segment 8 bases; nucleotides outside the gene matches: 9. The CDR3 sequence: CASSPGTGRAEKLFF. CDR3 DNA sequence: TGTGCCAGCAGTCCGGGGACAGGGAGGGCCGAAAAACTGTTTTTT.

V usage is TRBV28 and J usage is TRBJ2-1; 10 nucleotides align to TRBD1. J lost 6 bases, V lost 2 bases, and 7 bases had no gene match. The germline CDR1 and CDR2 sequences are MDHEN and SYDVKM. This CDR3 spans 16 amino acids. In DNA, the CDR3 is TGTGCCAGCAGTTTAGCTACGGGACAGGGGTCCAATGAGCAGTTCTTC. It translates to CASSLATGQGSNEQFF. Supplemented by reference TRBV28 and TRBJ2-1, the full variable domain reads DVKVTQSSRYLVKRTGEKVFLECVQDMDHENMFWYRQDPGLGLRLIYFSYDVKMKEKGDIPEGYSVSREKKERFSLILESASTNQTSMYLCASSLATGQGSNEQFFGPGTRLTVL.

The chain is built from TRBV9 and TRBJ2-1; D remains unclear. Trimming took 4 bases from V and 4 from J, leaving 9 bases between them. The CDR3 runs to 13 residues. Germline CDR1 and CDR2: SGDLS and YYNGEE. The CDR3 sequence is CASSPTGYNEQFF. DNA of the CDR3: TGTGCCAGCAGCCCGACGGGTTACAATGAGCAGTTCTTC.

V usage is TRBV5-6 and J usage is TRBJ1-1, with no clear D. V was clipped by 4 bases and J by 5 bases, with 6 bases between them. CDR3 length: 11 amino acids. Per the germline V gene, CDR1 is SGHDT and CDR2 is YYEEEE. CDR3 protein: CASSTETEAFF. Written as DNA, the CDR3 is TGTGCCAGCAGCACGGAAACTGAAGCTTTCTTT.

V usage is TRBV6-1 and J usage is TRBJ2-7; 9 bases map to TRBD1. From germline, CDR1 is MNHNS and CDR2 SASEGT. There are 15 residues in the CDR3. V shed 3 bases, J shed 6 bases, and the junction held 9 bases outside the gene matches. The CDR3 DNA follows: TGTGCCAGCAGTGATGGGACAGGGAGTTGGAGCGAGCAGTACTTC. Protein sequence: CASSDGTGSWSEQYF.

The chain uses TRBV5-1 and TRBJ1-4, with D possibly being TRBD1 (5 bases). Trimming pared 6 bases from V and 8 bases from J, leaving 17 bases between. CDR1 SGHRS and CDR2 YFSETQ come from the germline V gene. The CDR3 consists of 14 residues. The CDR3 protein is CASNVGGTEEKLFF. In DNA, the CDR3 is TGCGCCAGCAACGTCGGGGGGACCGAGGAAAAACTGTTTTTT.

The gene calls are TRBV6-5 and TRBJ2-7, with D perhaps matching TRBD1 or TRBD2 (5 bases each). The V gene's germline CDR1 is MNHEY and CDR2 SVGAGI. V lost 8 bases, J lost 7 bases, and 12 bases lay in between. The CDR3 consists of 11 residues. CDR3 protein: CASAWGGEQYF. CDR3 nucleotide sequence: TGTGCCAGCGCATGGGGCGGGGAGCAGTACTTC.

Of note for this clone: Additional DNA sequences in this sample encode the identical CDR3. The V and J genes are TRBV9 and TRBJ2-7; D is perhaps TRBD2 (6 bases). This CDR3 has 13 amino acids. V lost 3 bases and J 3 bases, leaving 10 bases between the germline ends. Germline V gives CDR1 SGDLS, CDR2 YYNGEE. As DNA, the CDR3 is TGTGCCAGCAGCGGTTCCGGGGGCTACGAGCAGTACTTC. Its protein product is CASSGSGGYEQYF.

In its sample, this clone was seen once. The chain joins TRBV5-4 to TRBJ1-1; TRBD1 might be the D (6 bases). Germline V lookup: CDR1 SGHNT, CDR2 YYREEE (reference sequence). The CDR3 covers 16 residues. The V and J ends lost 0 bases and 2 bases respectively, with 14 bases between them. DNA of the CDR3: TGTGCCAGCAGCTTGGGTCAGGGGACCATCAACACTGAAGCTTTCTTT. This gives the protein CASSLGQGTINTEAFF.

The chain recombines TRBV5-1 with TRBJ2-7; D is uncertain. The germline gives CDR1 SGHRS, CDR2 YFSETQ. V lost 8 bases, J lost 3 bases, and 12 bases lay in between. CDR3 length equals 12 residues. The CDR3 here is CASHVAVYEQYF. The CDR3 DNA is TGCGCCAGTCACGTGGCGGTCTACGAGCAGTACTTC.

The rearrangement links TRBV4-1 to TRBJ2-7; D might be TRBD2 (5 bases). The V end lost 4 bases, the J end lost 2 bases, and 12 bases lay between the germline ends. The germline gives CDR1 MGHRA, CDR2 YSYEKL. The CDR3 spans 14 residues. The CDR3 here is CASSPPTGTYEQYF. CDR3 nucleotides: TGCGCCAGCAGCCCACCCACGGGGACCTACGAGCAGTACTTC.

This rearrangement joins TRBV5-4 to TRBJ1-3; unclear D gene. The V end was cut by 0 bases, the J end by 0 bases, with 7 bases between. The CDR3 totals 15 residues. Germline values: CDR1 SGHNT, CDR2 YYREEE (reference sequence). CDR3 DNA sequence: TGTGCCAGCAGCTTGGGACACCTCTCTGGAAACACCATATATTTT. This encodes CASSLGHLSGNTIYF.

This chain connects TRBV19 to TRBJ2-1; 8 bases map to TRBD1. The CDR3 spans 16 residues. Germline CDR1 reads LNHDA; CDR2 reads SQIVND (reference sequence). After removal of 5 bases from V and 6 bases from J, the junction contained 12 bases not matched to a gene. The CDR3 coding sequence is TGTGCCAGTAGTTCATCCAGGGGGCAAAGGGGCAATGAGCAGTTCTTC. Residues: CASSSSRGQRGNEQFF.

This sequence joins TRBV6-4 and TRBJ2-3; D is possibly TRBD2 (6 bases). Trimming stripped 4 bases from V and 6 bases from J, with 17 bases between. The CDR3 is made up of 15 amino acids. In germline, CDR1 is MRHNA, CDR2 SNTAGT. The CDR3 coding sequence is TGTGCCAGCAGTGTTTTCGGCGGGACTTTCGATACGCAGTATTTT. Translated, it gives CASSVFGGTFDTQYF.

The V gene is TRBV5-4, the J gene TRBJ2-2; no reliable D call. V was shortened by 4 bases and J by 2 bases, with 18 bases between the two germline ends. The CDR3 has 17 amino acids. From germline, CDR1 is SGHNT and CDR2 YYREEE (reference sequence). The CDR3 DNA reads as TGTGCCAGCAGCGTTGGGGATGGTCTTGGTAACACCGGGGAGCTGTTTTTT. Translated: CASSVGDGLGNTGELFF.

This clone appeared once. This chain joins TRBV7-9 and TRBJ2-7; 8 positions match TRBD2. Germline CDR1 is SEHNR and CDR2 is FQNEAQ (reference sequence). Trimming removed 5 bases from V and 1 base from J; junction bases left unmatched: 13. This CDR3 has 17 residues. The CDR3 DNA is TGTGCCAGCAGCCCCCGGGGTTTAGGCGGGAGGTCCTACGAGCAGTACTTC. This sequence encodes CASSPRGLGGRSYEQYF.

This clone was counted a few times. The chain uses TRBV30 and TRBJ1-6; the match to TRBD1 covers 9 bases. Germline lookup yields CDR1 GTSNPN and CDR2 SVGIG (reference sequence). The CDR3 totals 15 residues. The V gene end was trimmed by 5 bases and the J gene end by 7 bases; junction bases not matched to a gene: 9. The CDR3 DNA reads as TGTGCCTGGTCCCTCGCCGGGACAGGGAATTCACCCCTCCACTTT. It is translated as CAWSLAGTGNSPLHF.

This rearrangement joins TRBV2 to TRBJ1-2; 11 bases match TRBD1. This CDR3 region has 20 residues. J was trimmed by 4 bases and V by 5 bases; bases with no gene match: 21. CDR1 is SNHLY and CDR2 is FYNNEI in the germline V gene. CDR3: CASSIPPTGDRGGSGYGYTF. CDR3 sequence (DNA): TGTGCCAGCAGTATACCACCCACCGGGGACAGGGGGGGTTCGGGCTATGGCTACACCTTC.